These T cell receptor beta chains were read from a single sample in a study of blood T cell repertoires in COVID-19. Sequenced by immunoSEQ multiplex PCR; TCRdb stores in-frame clones only, minus some. The sample consists of some 150,000 clones, roughly four fifths of them appearing once. Sequencing was performed on peripheral blood. Receptors were obtained from a human donor in a cohort sampled during active COVID-19. CDR3s include the opening cysteine and the closing phenylalanine or tryptophan. Each record gives: J gene, V gene, clone size, D gene, CDR3 protein, CDR3 DNA. D genes are given only for firm matches. Not all rows give a size; the values are once, few, many and, for expanded clones, a class.

TRBJ2-7	TRBV15	NA	NA	CATSRDPGNEQYF	TGTGCCACCAGCAGAGATCCAGGGAACGAGCAGTACTTC
TRBJ2-6	TRBV2	NA	TRBD2	CASSERLAGSGANVLTF	TGTGCCAGCAGTGAAAGACTAGCGGGGTCTGGGGCCAACGTCCTGACTTTC
TRBJ2-2	TRBV19	NA	TRBD1	CASTPGQGRAGELFF	TGTGCCAGCACCCCGGGACAGGGGAGGGCCGGGGAGCTGTTTTTT
TRBJ2-5	TRBV6-5	NA	TRBD2	CASRLVGAGGTQYF	TGTGCCAGCAGACTTGTGGGGGCGGGGGGGACCCAGTACTTC
TRBJ1-1	TRBV3-1/TRBV3-2	NA	NA	CASSQGANTEAFF	TGTGCCAGCAGCCAGGGCGCGAACACTGAAGCTTTCTTT
TRBJ1-1	TRBV7-9	NA	NA	CASSPGRGTTEAFF	TGTGCCAGCAGCCCAGGGCGGGGAACGACTGAAGCTTTCTTT
TRBJ1-5	TRBV15	NA	NA	CATSPSGSWNQPQHF	TGTGCCACCAGCCCCTCGGGGTCGTGGAATCAGCCCCAGCATTTT
TRBJ1-6	TRBV4-2	NA	NA	CASSQRGGSSYNSPLHF	TGTGCCAGCAGCCAGAGGGGGGGAAGCTCCTATAATTCACCCCTCCACTTT
TRBJ1-3	TRBV5-1	NA	TRBD1	CASSLTGQASSGNTIYF	TGCGCCAGCAGCTTGACGGGACAGGCCAGCTCTGGAAACACCATATATTTT
TRBJ2-2	TRBV5-4	NA	TRBD2	CASSSTSGGTGELFF	TGTGCCAGCAGCTCGACTAGCGGGGGTACCGGGGAGCTGTTTTTT
TRBJ2-7	TRBV6-5	NA	TRBD1	CASRDRPQVYEQYF	TGTGCCAGCAGGGACAGGCCACAGGTCTACGAGCAGTACTTC
TRBJ1-2	TRBV6-5	NA	NA	CASRGGGVGYGYTF	TGTGCCAGCAGGGGGGGTGGAGTAGGCTATGGCTACACCTTC
TRBJ2-5	TRBV15	NA	NA	CATSSGRGGETQYF	TGTGCCACCAGCAGTGGTCGCGGAGGAGAGACCCAGTACTTC
TRBJ2-3	TRBV21-1	NA	NA	CASSNPPGGPQYF	TGTGCCAGCAGCAACCCCCCGGGGGGACCGCAGTATTTT
TRBJ2-3	TRBV5-1	once	TRBD2	CASSLTLAGGRGTDTQYF	TGCGCCAGCAGCCTCACACTAGCGGGGGGCCGGGGCACAGATACGCAGTATTTT
TRBJ2-5	TRBV5-4	once	NA	CASSFPGLLETQYF	TGTGCCAGCAGCTTCCCAGGGTTGTTAGAGACCCAGTACTTC
TRBJ1-5	TRBV25-1	NA	NA	CASSEGKARGNQPQHF	TGTGCCAGCAGTGAAGGAAAGGCCAGGGGAAATCAGCCCCAGCATTTT
TRBJ2-7	TRBV19	NA	TRBD2	CASSISPAGGSYEQYF	TGTGCCAGTAGTATATCCCCAGCGGGGGGCTCCTACGAGCAGTACTTC
TRBJ2-1	TRBV25-1	NA	TRBD1	CASSNRDRVNNEQFF	TGTGCCAGCAGTAACCGGGACAGGGTCAACAATGAGCAGTTCTTC
TRBJ2-3	TRBV3-1/TRBV3-2	NA	TRBD2	CASSRVAGGYQDTQYF	TGTGCCAGCAGCCGCGTAGCGGGGGGGTACCAGGATACGCAGTATTTT
TRBJ1-4	TRBV28	NA	TRBD1	CASSSEDRGDGKLFF	TGTGCCAGCAGTTCTGAGGACAGGGGGGACGGAAAACTGTTTTTT
TRBJ2-1	TRBV2	NA	TRBD2	CASSPTSGGFEQFF	TGTGCCAGCTCCCCGACTAGCGGGGGTTTTGAGCAGTTCTTC
TRBJ1-2	TRBV7-2	NA	TRBD1	CASSSDREGYGYTF	TGTGCCAGCAGCTCGGACAGGGAGGGGTATGGCTACACCTTC
TRBJ1-5	TRBV10-2	NA	NA	CASSNSYNQPQHF	TGCGCCAGCAGTAACAGCTACAATCAGCCCCAGCATTTT
TRBJ1-3	TRBV5-1	NA	NA	CASSLEAAGGTIYF	TGCGCCAGCAGCTTGGAGGCCGCTGGCGGCACCATATATTTT
TRBJ2-3	TRBV2	NA	TRBD2	CASSERQLAGSTDTQYF	TGTGCCAGCAGTGAAAGGCAACTAGCGGGGAGCACAGATACGCAGTATTTT
TRBJ2-3	TRBV7-9	NA	NA	CASSSAVGPGDTQYF	TGTGCCAGCAGCTCAGCCGTGGGGCCGGGAGATACGCAGTATTTT
TRBJ1-2	TRBV7-2	many	TRBD1	CASSLGGQGRSYGYTF	TGTGCCAGCAGCTTAGGGGGACAGGGTAGGAGTTATGGCTACACCTTC
TRBJ1-2	TRBV11-2	NA	TRBD1	CASSTTTGENYGYTF	TGTGCCAGCAGCACTACGACAGGGGAAAACTATGGCTACACCTTC